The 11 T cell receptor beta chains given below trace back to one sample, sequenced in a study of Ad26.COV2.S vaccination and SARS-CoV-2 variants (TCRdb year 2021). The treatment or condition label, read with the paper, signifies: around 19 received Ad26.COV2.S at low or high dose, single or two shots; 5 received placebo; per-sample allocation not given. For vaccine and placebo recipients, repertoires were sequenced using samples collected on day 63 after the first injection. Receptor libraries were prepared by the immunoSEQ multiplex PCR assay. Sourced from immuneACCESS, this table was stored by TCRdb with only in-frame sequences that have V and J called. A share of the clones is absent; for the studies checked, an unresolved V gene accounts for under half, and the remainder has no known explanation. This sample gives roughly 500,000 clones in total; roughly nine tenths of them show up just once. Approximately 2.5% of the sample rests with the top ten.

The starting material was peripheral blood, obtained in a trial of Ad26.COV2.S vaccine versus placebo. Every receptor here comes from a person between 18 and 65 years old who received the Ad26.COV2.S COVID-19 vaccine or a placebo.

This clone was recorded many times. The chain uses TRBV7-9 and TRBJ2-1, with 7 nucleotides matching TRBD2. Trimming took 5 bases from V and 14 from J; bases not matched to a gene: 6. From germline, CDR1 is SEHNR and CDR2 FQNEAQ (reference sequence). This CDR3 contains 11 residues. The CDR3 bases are TGTGCCAGCAGCCCAGGGACTAAGGAGTTCTTC. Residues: CASSPGTKEFF. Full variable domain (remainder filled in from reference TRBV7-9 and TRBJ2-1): DTGVSQNPRHKITKRGQNVTFRCDPISEHNRLYWYRQTLGQGPEFLTYFQNEAQLEKSRLLSDRFSAERPKGSFSTLEIQRTEQGDSAMYLCASSPGTKEFFGPGTRLTVL.

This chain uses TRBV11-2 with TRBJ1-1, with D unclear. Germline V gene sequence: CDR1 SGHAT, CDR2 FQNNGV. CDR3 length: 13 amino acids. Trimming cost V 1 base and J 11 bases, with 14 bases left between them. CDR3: CASSLAQEYNAFF. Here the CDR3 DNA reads TGTGCCAGCAGCTTAGCCCAGGAGTATAATGCTTTCTTT.

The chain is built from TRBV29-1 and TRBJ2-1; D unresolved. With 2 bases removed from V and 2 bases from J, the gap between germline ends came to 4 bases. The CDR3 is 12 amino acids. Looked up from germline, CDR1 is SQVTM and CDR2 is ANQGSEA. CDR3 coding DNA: TGCAGCGTTGAATCAGCCTACAATGAGCAGTTCTTC. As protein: CSVESAYNEQFF.

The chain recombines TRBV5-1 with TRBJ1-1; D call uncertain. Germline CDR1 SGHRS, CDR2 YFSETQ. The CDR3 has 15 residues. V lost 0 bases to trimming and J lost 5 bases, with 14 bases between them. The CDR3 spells CASSLAGGSGTEAFF. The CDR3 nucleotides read TGCGCCAGCAGCTTGGCCGGTGGATCGGGGACTGAAGCTTTCTTT.

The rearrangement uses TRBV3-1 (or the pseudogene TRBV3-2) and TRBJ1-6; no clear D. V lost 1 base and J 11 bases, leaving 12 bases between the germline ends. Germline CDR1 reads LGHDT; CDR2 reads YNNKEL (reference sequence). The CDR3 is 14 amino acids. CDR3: CASSQGVGNPPLHF. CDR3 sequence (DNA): TGTGCCAGCAGCCAAGGGGTAGGGAATCCACCCCTCCACTTT.

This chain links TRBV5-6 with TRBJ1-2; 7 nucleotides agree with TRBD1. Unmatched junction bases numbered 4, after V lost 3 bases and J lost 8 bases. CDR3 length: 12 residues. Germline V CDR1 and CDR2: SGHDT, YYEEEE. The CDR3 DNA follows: TGTGCCAGCAGCTACAGGGGCCAAGGCTACACCTTC. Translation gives CASSYRGQGYTF.

Written as DNA, the CDR3 is TGTGCCAGCTATTTGCCAGGACAGATCTCCTCTGGGGCCAACGTCCTGACTTTC. Amino acids: CASYLPGQISSGANVLTF. The chain is built from TRBV2 and TRBJ2-6; perhaps TRBD1 as D (6 bases). This CDR3 region has 18 residues. V lost 8 bases, J lost 0 bases, and 20 bases lay in between. Germline values: CDR1 SNHLY, CDR2 FYNNEI.

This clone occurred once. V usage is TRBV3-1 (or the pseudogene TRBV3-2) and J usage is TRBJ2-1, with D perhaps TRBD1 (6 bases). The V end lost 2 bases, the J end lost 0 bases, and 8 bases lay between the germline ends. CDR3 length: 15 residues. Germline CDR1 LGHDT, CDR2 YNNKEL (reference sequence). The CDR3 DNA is TGTGCCAGCAGCCAACTGGGGGCCTCCTACAATGAGCAGTTCTTC. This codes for CASSQLGASYNEQFF.

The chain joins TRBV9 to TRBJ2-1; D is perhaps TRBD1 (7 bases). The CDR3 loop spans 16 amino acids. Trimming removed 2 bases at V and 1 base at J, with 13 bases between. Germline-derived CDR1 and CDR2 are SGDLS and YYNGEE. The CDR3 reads CASSVRDSYSYNEQFF. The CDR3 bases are TGTGCCAGCAGCGTGCGGGACAGCTATTCCTACAATGAGCAGTTCTTC.

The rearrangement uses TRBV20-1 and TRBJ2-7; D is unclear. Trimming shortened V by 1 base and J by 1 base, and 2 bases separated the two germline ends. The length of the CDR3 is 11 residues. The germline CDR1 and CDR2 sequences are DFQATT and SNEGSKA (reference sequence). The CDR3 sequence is CSARVSYEQYF. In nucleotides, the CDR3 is TGCAGTGCTAGAGTTTCCTACGAGCAGTACTTC.

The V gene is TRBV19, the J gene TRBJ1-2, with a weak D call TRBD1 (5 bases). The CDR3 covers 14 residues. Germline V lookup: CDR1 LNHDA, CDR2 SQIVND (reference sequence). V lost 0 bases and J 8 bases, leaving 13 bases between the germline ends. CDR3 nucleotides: TGTGCCAGTAGTATAGATCCCAGGGCCTGGGGCTACACCTTC. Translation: CASSIDPRAWGYTF.